The clone carrying this T cell receptor (beta chain) appeared once. Germline V gives CDR1 SGHAT, CDR2 FQDESV (reference sequence). Trimming removed 5 bases from V and 9 bases from J, with 16 bases in between. CDR3 length equals 13 residues. Measured with immunoSEQ multiplex PCR; TCRdb has only the in-frame clones, and not every one. The sample records tens of thousands of clones, roughly 86% being singletons. This sample stems from a study of blood T cell repertoires in COVID-19. The sample taken for sequencing was peripheral blood. The V and J genes are TRBV11-1 and TRBJ2-5; weak D call: TRBD1 (6 bases). This TCR was recovered from a middle-aged man with active or convalescent COVID-19. For the CDR3, the DNA is TGTGCCAGCAGCCCGCCGCCGGGACACCCCCAGTACTTC. It codes for CASSPPPGHPQYF.